The TCR beta chain under discussion was sequenced for a study of molecular identifiers for immune sequencing clone quantification. Germline V CDR1 and CDR2: LNHDA, SQIVND (reference sequence). Trimming removed 3 bases at V and 1 base at J, with 9 bases between. CDR3 size: 15 residues. Previously described methods and listed TCR primers produced bulk TCR libraries. TCRdb redid the calling of the PCR reads with MiXCR, one entry per CDR3 protein. Among 250,000 to 400,000 distinct CDR3 sequences listed, about 20% were seen once. The rearrangement joins TRBV19 to TRBJ2-2, with D unclear. This TCR was recovered from a human donor in good health. Some libraries in this study had Jurkat cell RNA spiked in. The sample was naive CD8+ T cells from blood, with Jurkat cell RNA spiked in. The subset denotes: FACS-sorted CD8+CD4-CCR7+CD45RA+ naive T cells. The chain's CDR3 is CASSMDGLNTGELFF. CDR3 nucleotides: TGTGCCAGTAGTATGGACGGGCTGAACACCGGGGAGCTGTTTTTT.